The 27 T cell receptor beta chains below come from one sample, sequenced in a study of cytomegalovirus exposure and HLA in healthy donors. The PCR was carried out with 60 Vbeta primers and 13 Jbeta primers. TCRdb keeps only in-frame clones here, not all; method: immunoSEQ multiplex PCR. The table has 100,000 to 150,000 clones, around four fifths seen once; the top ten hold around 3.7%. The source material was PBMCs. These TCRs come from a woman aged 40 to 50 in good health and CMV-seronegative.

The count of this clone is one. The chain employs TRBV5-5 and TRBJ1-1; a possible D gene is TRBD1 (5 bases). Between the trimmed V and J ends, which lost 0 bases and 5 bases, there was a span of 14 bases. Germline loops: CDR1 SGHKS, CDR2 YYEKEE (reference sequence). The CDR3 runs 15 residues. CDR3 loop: CASSLAWGGSTEAFF. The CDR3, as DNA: TGTGCCAGCAGCTTGGCATGGGGGGGTAGTACTGAAGCTTTCTTT.

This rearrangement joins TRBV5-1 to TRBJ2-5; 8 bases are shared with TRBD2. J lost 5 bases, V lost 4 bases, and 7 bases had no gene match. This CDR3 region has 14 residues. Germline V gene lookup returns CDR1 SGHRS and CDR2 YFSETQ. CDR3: CASSGRTSRETQYF. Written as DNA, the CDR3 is TGCGCCAGCAGCGGGAGGACTAGCAGGGAGACCCAGTACTTC. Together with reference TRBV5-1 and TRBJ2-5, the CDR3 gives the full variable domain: KAGVTQTPRYLIKTRGQQVTLSCSPISGHRSVSWYQQTPGQGLQFLFEYFSETQRNKGNFPGRFSGRQFSNSRSEMNVSTLELGDSALYLCASSGRTSRETQYFGPGTRLLVL.

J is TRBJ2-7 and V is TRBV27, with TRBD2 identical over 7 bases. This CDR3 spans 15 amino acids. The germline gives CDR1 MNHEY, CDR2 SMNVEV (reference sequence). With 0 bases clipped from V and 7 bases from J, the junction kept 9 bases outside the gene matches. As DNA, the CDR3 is TGTGCCAGCAGTTTATCCGGCGGGAGATCAATTGAGCAGTACTTC. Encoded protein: CASSLSGGRSIEQYF.

This chain's CDR3 is CASSLVLADTDTQYF. The CDR3 DNA reads TGTGCCAGCAGCTTAGTACTAGCGGACACAGATACGCAGTATTTT. The chain links TRBV11-2 to TRBJ2-3, with 8 bases fitting TRBD2. CDR1 is SGHAT, CDR2 FQNNGV, per germline. This CDR3 is 15 amino acids long. Trimming removed 1 base from V and 2 bases from J; junction bases left unmatched: 2.

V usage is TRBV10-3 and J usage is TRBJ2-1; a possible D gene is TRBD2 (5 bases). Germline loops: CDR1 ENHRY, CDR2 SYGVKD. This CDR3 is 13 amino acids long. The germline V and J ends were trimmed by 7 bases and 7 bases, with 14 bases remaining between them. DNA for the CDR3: TGTGCCATCAACATCAATAGAGGGAATGAGCAGTTCTTC. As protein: CAININRGNEQFF.

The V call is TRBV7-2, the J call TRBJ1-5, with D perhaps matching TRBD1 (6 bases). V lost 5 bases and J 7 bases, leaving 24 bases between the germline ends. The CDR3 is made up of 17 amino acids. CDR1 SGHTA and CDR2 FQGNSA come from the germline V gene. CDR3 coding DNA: TGTGCCAGCAGCCAACGGGCAGGGGAATTCACAAAACAGCCCCAGCATTTT. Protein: CASSQRAGEFTKQPQHF.

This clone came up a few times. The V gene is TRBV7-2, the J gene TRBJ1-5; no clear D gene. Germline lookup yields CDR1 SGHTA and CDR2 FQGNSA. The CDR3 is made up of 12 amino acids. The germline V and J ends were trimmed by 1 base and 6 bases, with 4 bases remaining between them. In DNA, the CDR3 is TGTGCCAGCAGCTTAGAGCTTCAGCCCCAGCATTTT. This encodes CASSLELQPQHF. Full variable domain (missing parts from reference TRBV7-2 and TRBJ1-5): GAGVSQSPSNKVTEKGKDVELRCDPISGHTALYWYRQSLGQGLEFLIYFQGNSAPDKSGLPSDRFSAERTGGSVSTLTIQRTQQEDSAVYLCASSLELQPQHFGDGTRLSIL.

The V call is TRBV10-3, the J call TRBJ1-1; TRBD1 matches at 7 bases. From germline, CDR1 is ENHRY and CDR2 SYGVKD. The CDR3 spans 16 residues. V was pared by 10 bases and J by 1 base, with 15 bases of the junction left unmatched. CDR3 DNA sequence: TGTGCCACGGACGTCGAGGGGGCGTCGGGGAACACTGAAGCTTTCTTT. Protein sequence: CATDVEGASGNTEAFF.

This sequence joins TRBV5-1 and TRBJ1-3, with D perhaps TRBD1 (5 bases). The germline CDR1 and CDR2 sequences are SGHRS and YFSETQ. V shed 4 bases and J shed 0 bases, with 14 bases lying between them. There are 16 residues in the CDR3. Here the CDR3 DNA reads TGCGCCAGCAGCCACGGACGACAGAGCTCTGGAAACACCATATATTTT. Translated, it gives CASSHGRQSSGNTIYF. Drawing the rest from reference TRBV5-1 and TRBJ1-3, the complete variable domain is KAGVTQTPRYLIKTRGQQVTLSCSPISGHRSVSWYQQTPGQGLQFLFEYFSETQRNKGNFPGRFSGRQFSNSRSEMNVSTLELGDSALYLCASSHGRQSSGNTIYFGEGSWLTVV.

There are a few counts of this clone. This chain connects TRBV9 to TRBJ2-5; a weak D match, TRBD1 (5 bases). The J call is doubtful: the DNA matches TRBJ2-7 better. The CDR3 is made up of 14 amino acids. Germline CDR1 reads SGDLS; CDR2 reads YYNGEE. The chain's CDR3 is CASSVEDSRHEQYF. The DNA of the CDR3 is TGTGCCAGCAGCGTAGAAGACAGTCGCCACGAGCAGTACTTC.

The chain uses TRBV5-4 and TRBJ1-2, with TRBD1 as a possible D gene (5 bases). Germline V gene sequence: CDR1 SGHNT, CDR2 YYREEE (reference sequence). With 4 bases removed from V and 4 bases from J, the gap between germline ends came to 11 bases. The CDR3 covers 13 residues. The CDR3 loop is CASSVDSLYGYTF. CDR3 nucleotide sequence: TGTGCCAGCAGCGTCGACAGCCTCTATGGCTACACCTTC.

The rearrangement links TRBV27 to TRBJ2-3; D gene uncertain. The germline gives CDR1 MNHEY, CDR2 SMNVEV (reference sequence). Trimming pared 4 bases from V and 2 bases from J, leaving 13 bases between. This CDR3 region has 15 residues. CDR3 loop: CASSSESGYTDTQYF. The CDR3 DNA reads TGTGCCAGCAGTTCCGAATCGGGTTACACAGATACGCAGTATTTT.

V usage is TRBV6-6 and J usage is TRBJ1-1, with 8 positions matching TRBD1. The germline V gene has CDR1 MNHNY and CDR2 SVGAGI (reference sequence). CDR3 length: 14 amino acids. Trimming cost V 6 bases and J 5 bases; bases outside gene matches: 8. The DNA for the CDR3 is TGTGCCAGCAGCCTGGACAGGGTGGGGACTGAAGCTTTCTTT. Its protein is CASSLDRVGTEAFF.

CDR3 nucleotides: TGTGCCAGCAGTTTAATGGTAGCGGGGGTGGAGACCCAGTACTTC. Translation gives CASSLMVAGVETQYF. This sequence joins TRBV27 and TRBJ2-5; 9 bases agree with TRBD2. Germline V lookup: CDR1 MNHEY, CDR2 SMNVEV (reference sequence). The CDR3 spans 15 residues. Losses at the gene ends were 2 bases for V and 5 bases for J; bases not matched to a gene: 6.

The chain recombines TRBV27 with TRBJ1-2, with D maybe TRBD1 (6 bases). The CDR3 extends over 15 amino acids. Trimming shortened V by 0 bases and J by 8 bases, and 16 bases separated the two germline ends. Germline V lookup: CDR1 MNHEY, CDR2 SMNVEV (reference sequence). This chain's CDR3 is CASSLSQGQAAGYTF. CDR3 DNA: TGTGCCAGCAGTTTATCACAGGGTCAGGCGGCGGGCTACACCTTC.

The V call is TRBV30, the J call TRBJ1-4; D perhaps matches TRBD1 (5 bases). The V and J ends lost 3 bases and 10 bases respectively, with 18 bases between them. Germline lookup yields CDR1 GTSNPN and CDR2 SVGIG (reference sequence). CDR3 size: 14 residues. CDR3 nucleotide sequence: TGTGCCTGGAGGGGCCGGGGGACGGAGGGAAAACTGTTTTTT. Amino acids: CAWRGRGTEGKLFF.

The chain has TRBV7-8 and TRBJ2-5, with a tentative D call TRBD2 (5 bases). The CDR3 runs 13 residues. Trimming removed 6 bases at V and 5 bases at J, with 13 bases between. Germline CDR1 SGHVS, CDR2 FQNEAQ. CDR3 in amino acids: CASRDREWETQYF. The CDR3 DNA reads TGTGCCAGCAGAGACCGGGAATGGGAGACCCAGTACTTC.

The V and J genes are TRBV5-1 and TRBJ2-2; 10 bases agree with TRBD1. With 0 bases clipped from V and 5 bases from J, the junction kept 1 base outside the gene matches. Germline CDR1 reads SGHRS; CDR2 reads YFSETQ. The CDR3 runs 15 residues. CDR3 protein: CASSLAGQGTGELFF. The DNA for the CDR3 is TGCGCCAGCAGCTTGGCGGGACAGGGGACCGGGGAGCTGTTTTTT.

The CDR3 sequence is CASSEYWGGGTEAFF. The CDR3 DNA follows: TGTGCCAGCAGTGAATATTGGGGGGGAGGTACTGAAGCTTTCTTT. The chain uses TRBV6-1 and TRBJ1-1; possible D gene TRBD1, 5 bases. Trimming pared 2 bases from V and 5 bases from J, leaving 15 bases between. Germline lookup yields CDR1 MNHNS and CDR2 SASEGT. This CDR3 region has 15 residues.

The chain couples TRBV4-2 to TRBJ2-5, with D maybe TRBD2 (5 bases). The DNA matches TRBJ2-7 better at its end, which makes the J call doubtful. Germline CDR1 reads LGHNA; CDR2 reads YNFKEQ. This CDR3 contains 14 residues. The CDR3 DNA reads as TGTGCCAGCAGCCAAGAGAGGGCATCCTACGAGCAGTACTTC. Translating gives CASSQERASYEQYF.

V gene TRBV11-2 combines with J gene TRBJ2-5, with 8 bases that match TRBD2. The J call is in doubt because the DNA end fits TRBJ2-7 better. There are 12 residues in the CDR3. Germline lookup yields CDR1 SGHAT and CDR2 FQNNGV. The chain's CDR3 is CATGGANYEQYF. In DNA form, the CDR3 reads TGTGCCACGGGGGGGGCCAACTACGAGCAGTACTTC.

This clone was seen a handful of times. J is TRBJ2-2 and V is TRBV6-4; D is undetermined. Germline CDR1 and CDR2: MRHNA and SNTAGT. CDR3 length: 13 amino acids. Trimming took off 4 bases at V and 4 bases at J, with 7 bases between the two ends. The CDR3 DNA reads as TGTGCCAGCAGTGTAGGCGGCACCGGGGAGCTGTTTTTT. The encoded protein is CASSVGGTGELFF.

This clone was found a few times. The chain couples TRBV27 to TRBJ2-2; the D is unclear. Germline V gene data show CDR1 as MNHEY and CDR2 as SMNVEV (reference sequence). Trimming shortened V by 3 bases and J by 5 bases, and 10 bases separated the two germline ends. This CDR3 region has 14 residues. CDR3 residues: CASSLTRLTGELFF. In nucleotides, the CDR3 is TGTGCCAGCAGTTTGACCAGACTGACCGGGGAGCTGTTTTTT.

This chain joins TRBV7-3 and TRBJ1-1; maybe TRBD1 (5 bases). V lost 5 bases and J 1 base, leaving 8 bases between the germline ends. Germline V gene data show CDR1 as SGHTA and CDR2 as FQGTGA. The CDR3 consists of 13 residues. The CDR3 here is CASSAGSNTEAFF. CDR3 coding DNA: TGTGCCAGCAGCGCAGGGTCGAACACTGAAGCTTTCTTT.

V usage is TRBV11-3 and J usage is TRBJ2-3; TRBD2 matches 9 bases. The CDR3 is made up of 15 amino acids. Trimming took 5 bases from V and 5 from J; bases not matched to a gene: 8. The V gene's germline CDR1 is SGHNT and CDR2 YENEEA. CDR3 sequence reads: CASSAAGGSGDTQYF. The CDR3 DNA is TGTGCCAGCAGCGCAGCGGGAGGTAGCGGAGATACGCAGTATTTT.

The CDR3 coding sequence is TGTGCCAGCAGCCGCGAACAGGGGACCTCCTACGAGCAGTACTTC. This gives the protein CASSREQGTSYEQYF. The chain recombines TRBV6-1 with TRBJ2-7; TRBD1 aligns across 7 bases. Germline loops: CDR1 MNHNS, CDR2 SASEGT. This CDR3 region has 15 residues. Trimming removed 6 bases from V and 0 bases from J; junction bases left unmatched: 8.

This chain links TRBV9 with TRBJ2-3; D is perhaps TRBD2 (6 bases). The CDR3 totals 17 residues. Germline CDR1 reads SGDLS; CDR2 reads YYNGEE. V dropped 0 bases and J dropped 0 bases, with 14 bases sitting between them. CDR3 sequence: CASSVVSGGTSTDTQYF. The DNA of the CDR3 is TGTGCCAGCAGCGTAGTGAGCGGCGGGACTAGCACAGATACGCAGTATTTT.